Listed below are T cell receptor beta chains from one sample, sequenced in a study of Ad26.COV2.S vaccination and SARS-CoV-2 variants. Using immunoSEQ multiplex PCR, the repertoire was profiled, and TCRdb retains in-frame clones only, with some absent. The sample yields fewer than 800,000 clones, roughly 90% seen once. Sequenced material: peripheral blood, taken in a trial of Ad26.COV2.S vaccine versus placebo. The origin of the receptors is a person between 18 and 60 years old who received the Ad26.COV2.S COVID-19 vaccine or a placebo. Each CDR3 is given with its conserved first and last residue. Fields, in order: V gene, J gene, clone size, D gene, CDR3 protein, CDR3 DNA. The D gene is left open where the match is weak. Clone size is not always given. Where it is, it says once, few, many or a class for expanded clones.

V gene: TRBV6-5; J gene: TRBJ2-7; clone size: -; D gene: -; CDR3 protein: CASSYSKGGSSYEQYF; CDR3 DNA: TGTGCCAGCAGTTACTCGAAAGGAGGTAGCTCCTACGAGCAGTACTTC
V gene: TRBV30; J gene: TRBJ1-1; clone size: few; D gene: -; CDR3 protein: CAWSAFIDLMNTEAFF; CDR3 DNA: TGTGCCTGGAGTGCGTTTATTGACCTTATGAACACTGAAGCTTTCTTT
V gene: TRBV6-5; J gene: TRBJ1-2; clone size: -; D gene: TRBD1; CDR3 protein: CASSYTGQGISYGYTF; CDR3 DNA: TGTGCCAGCAGTTACACTGGACAGGGTATTTCCTATGGCTACACCTTC
V gene: TRBV18; J gene: TRBJ2-1; clone size: -; D gene: TRBD2; CDR3 protein: CASSRRISGGESSYNEQFF; CDR3 DNA: TGTGCCAGCTCACGGAGGATTAGCGGGGGGGAGAGCTCCTACAATGAGCAGTTCTTC
V gene: TRBV30; J gene: TRBJ2-3; clone size: -; D gene: -; CDR3 protein: CAWGGPTLTDTQYF; CDR3 DNA: TGTGCCTGGGGAGGGCCCACCCTCACAGATACGCAGTATTTT
V gene: TRBV4-3; J gene: TRBJ1-6; clone size: -; D gene: -; CDR3 protein: CASSQEVGQIHSPLHF; CDR3 DNA: TGCGCCAGCAGCCAAGAAGTCGGCCAGATCCATTCACCCCTCCACTTT
V gene: TRBV5-4; J gene: TRBJ2-1; clone size: -; D gene: TRBD2; CDR3 protein: CASSSEGLARYNEQFF; CDR3 DNA: TGTGCCAGCAGCTCGGAAGGACTAGCACGATACAATGAGCAGTTCTTC
V gene: TRBV30; J gene: TRBJ2-3; clone size: -; D gene: TRBD1; CDR3 protein: CAWSTGNRGTSTDTQYF; CDR3 DNA: TGTGCCTGGAGCACCGGAAACAGGGGGACGAGCACAGATACGCAGTATTTT
V gene: TRBV13; J gene: TRBJ2-5; clone size: -; D gene: -; CDR3 protein: CASSIPGTVRETQYF; CDR3 DNA: TGTGCCAGCAGCATCCCCGGGACTGTTAGGGAGACCCAGTACTTC
V gene: TRBV25-1; J gene: TRBJ1-3; clone size: -; D gene: TRBD1; CDR3 protein: CASSPDRVENTIYF; CDR3 DNA: TGTGCCAGCAGTCCCGACAGGGTGGAAAACACCATATATTTT
V gene: TRBV7-8; J gene: TRBJ1-5; clone size: -; D gene: -; CDR3 protein: CASSWGDGSQPQHF; CDR3 DNA: TGTGCCAGCAGCTGGGGGGACGGGTCTCAGCCCCAGCATTTT
V gene: TRBV25-1; J gene: TRBJ2-5; clone size: -; D gene: -; CDR3 protein: CASSPNQGLWGTQYF; CDR3 DNA: TGTGCCAGCAGCCCCAACCAGGGACTCTGGGGGACCCAGTACTTC
V gene: TRBV9; J gene: TRBJ1-2; clone size: -; D gene: TRBD1; CDR3 protein: CASSAIGGGGGGYTF; CDR3 DNA: TGTGCCAGCAGCGCGATCGGTGGAGGGGGCGGGGGCTACACCTTC
V gene: TRBV11-3; J gene: TRBJ2-7; clone size: -; D gene: -; CDR3 protein: CASSKTQGGEQYF; CDR3 DNA: TGTGCCAGCAGTAAGACCCAGGGGGGCGAGCAGTACTTC
V gene: TRBV29-1; J gene: TRBJ1-1; clone size: -; D gene: -; CDR3 protein: CSVEFRVRENTEAFF; CDR3 DNA: TGCAGCGTTGAGTTTCGGGTTCGTGAGAACACTGAAGCTTTCTTT
V gene: TRBV29-1; J gene: TRBJ2-5; clone size: -; D gene: -; CDR3 protein: CSVETSFQETQYF; CDR3 DNA: TGCAGCGTTGAAACCAGCTTCCAAGAGACCCAGTACTTC
V gene: TRBV19; J gene: TRBJ1-5; clone size: -; D gene: -; CDR3 protein: CASSMHQARGYYSNQPQHF; CDR3 DNA: TGTGCCAGTAGTATGCACCAGGCTAGGGGCTACTATAGCAATCAGCCCCAGCATTTT
V gene: TRBV19; J gene: TRBJ2-1; clone size: once; D gene: TRBD2; CDR3 protein: CASSSSGSGRLAPNNEQFF; CDR3 DNA: TGTGCCAGTAGTAGTTCGGGGTCGGGGAGACTAGCGCCCAACAATGAGCAGTTCTTC
V gene: TRBV3-1/TRBV3-2; J gene: TRBJ2-2; clone size: -; D gene: TRBD2; CDR3 protein: CASSQAGGNTGELFF; CDR3 DNA: TGTGCCAGCAGCCAGGCGGGAGGGAACACCGGGGAGCTGTTTTTT
V gene: TRBV2; J gene: TRBJ2-2; clone size: -; D gene: -; CDR3 protein: CASAPEGDAGELFF; CDR3 DNA: TGTGCCAGCGCCCCCGAGGGGGACGCCGGGGAGCTGTTTTTT
V gene: TRBV11-1; J gene: TRBJ1-1; clone size: -; D gene: -; CDR3 protein: CASSLRGFNTEAFF; CDR3 DNA: TGTGCCAGCAGCTTGCGGGGCTTCAACACTGAAGCTTTCTTT
V gene: TRBV25-1; J gene: TRBJ1-3; clone size: -; D gene: -; CDR3 protein: CASKSTRVGNTIYF; CDR3 DNA: TGTGCCAGCAAATCGACCAGGGTTGGAAACACCATATATTTT
V gene: TRBV7-3; J gene: TRBJ2-3; clone size: -; D gene: -; CDR3 protein: CASSLTSLTDTQYF; CDR3 DNA: TGTGCCAGCAGCTTAACGTCCCTCACAGATACGCAGTATTTT
V gene: TRBV15; J gene: TRBJ1-5; clone size: -; D gene: -; CDR3 protein: CATSRDDGSRQPQHF; CDR3 DNA: TGTGCCACCAGCAGAGATGACGGGTCTCGTCAGCCCCAGCATTTT